These 18 T cell receptor beta chains share one sample of origin, sequenced in a study of T-cell memory formation after mild COVID-19. TCRdb called the 5' RACE reads again in MiXCR, with one record for every CDR3 protein. Among some 450,000 distinct CDR3 sequences listed, 15% to 20% were seen once. Sample: PBMCs or a T cell subset sorted from them (not recorded which). These receptor sequences come from an adult woman who had mild COVID-19 (a few samples of this study predate the infection). Cell type and time point are not known.

In this sample, this clonotype turned up a few times. The chain carries TRBV10-3 and TRBJ2-3, with D possibly matching TRBD2 (6 bases). The CDR3 runs 13 residues. The germline V and J ends were trimmed by 6 bases and 6 bases, with 13 bases remaining between them. In germline, CDR1 is ENHRY, CDR2 SYGVKD. CDR3 nucleotide sequence: TGTGCCATCAGACGGGACTGGGAGGATACGCAGTATTTT. Protein: CAIRRDWEDTQYF.

V usage is TRBV2 and J usage is TRBJ1-1, with D tentatively TRBD1 (6 bases). The V and J ends lost 6 bases and 5 bases respectively, with 16 bases between them. CDR1 SNHLY and CDR2 FYNNEI come from the germline V gene. There are 14 residues in the CDR3. DNA for the CDR3: TGTGCCAGCAGCCAACAGGGAGGAGAGACTGAAGCTTTCTTT. Amino acid sequence: CASSQQGGETEAFF.

The chain joins TRBV12-3 or TRBV12-4 to TRBJ2-1, with no clear D. V dropped 7 bases and J dropped 4 bases, with 11 bases sitting between them. The CDR3 spans 13 residues. CDR3 region: CASTALEYNEQFF. Here the CDR3 DNA reads TGTGCCAGCACCGCGCTCGAGTACAATGAGCAGTTCTTC.

To note about this clonotype: One end of the junction is discordant with germline, which a read error may explain. The V call is TRBV20-1, the J call TRBJ2-3; 7 bases line up with TRBD1. Germline assignment: CDR1 DFQATT and CDR2 SNEGSKA (reference sequence). CDR3 length: 13 residues. This CDR3 reads CSAPRMGTDKQYF. The CDR3 DNA reads TGCAGTGCTCCCCGGATGGGGACAGATAAGCAGTATTTT.

In this sample, this clonotype turned up a few times. This chain uses TRBV27 with TRBJ2-5; perhaps TRBD1 as D (7 bases). The germline V gene encodes CDR1 MNHEY and CDR2 SMNVEV (reference sequence). Trimming shortened V by 5 bases and J by 4 bases, and 20 bases separated the two germline ends. The CDR3 extends over 16 amino acids. The CDR3 DNA follows: TGTGCCAGCAGTCGTACAGGGGTTAGAGCGGGAGAGACCCAGTACTTC. This codes for CASSRTGVRAGETQYF.

The chain combines TRBV12-3 or TRBV12-4 with TRBJ1-1; D might be TRBD1 (6 bases). The V gene lost 3 bases and the J gene lost 3 bases, with 17 bases spanning the gap. The CDR3 extends over 16 amino acids. The CDR3 DNA follows: TGTGCCAGCAGTTTCGGGGGCCTCAGGTTCCACACTGAAGCTTTCTTT. Its translation: CASSFGGLRFHTEAFF.

The table lists this clonotype with many counts. The chain couples TRBV28 to TRBJ1-3; the D is unclear. CDR3 size: 13 residues. Looked up from germline, CDR1 is MDHEN and CDR2 is SYDVKM. The V gene lost 5 bases and the J gene lost 2 bases, with 7 bases spanning the gap. The CDR3 here is CASSNPPGNTIYF. The CDR3, as DNA: TGTGCCAGCAGTAACCCGCCTGGAAACACCATATATTTT.

The rearrangement joins TRBV24-1 to TRBJ2-1, with no clear D. CDR1 and CDR2 (germline): KGHDR, SFDVKD. The V gene lost 2 bases and the J gene lost 1 base, with 11 bases spanning the gap. The CDR3 runs 16 residues. CDR3 DNA: TGTGCCACCAGTGATTCAAAGCGTGCATCCTACAATGAGCAGTTCTTC. It specifies CATSDSKRASYNEQFF.

The chain links TRBV7-2 to TRBJ2-3; 9 positions match TRBD2. The V gene end was trimmed by 3 bases and the J gene end by 3 bases; junction bases not matched to a gene: 7. The germline CDR1 and CDR2 sequences are SGHTA and FQGNSA. The CDR3 runs to 16 residues. CDR3 nucleotide sequence: TGTGCCAGCAGCTTGTCTAGCGGGACTGGGACAGATACGCAGTATTTT. Its protein is CASSLSSGTGTDTQYF.

V usage is TRBV27 and J usage is TRBJ2-1; D unclear. With 2 bases removed from V and 7 bases from J, the gap between germline ends came to 6 bases. The V gene's germline CDR1 is MNHEY and CDR2 SMNVEV (reference sequence). CDR3 length: 12 residues. The CDR3 spells CASSLPSNEQFF. In DNA form, the CDR3 reads TGTGCCAGCAGTTTACCTTCGAATGAGCAGTTCTTC.

The V gene is TRBV29-1, the J gene TRBJ2-7; either TRBD1 or TRBD2 may supply D (6 bases each). CDR1 SQVTM and CDR2 ANQGSEA come from the germline V gene. The CDR3 length is 13 residues. The V and J ends lost 2 bases and 3 bases respectively, with 11 bases between them. As DNA, the CDR3 is TGCAGCGTTGAATTGGGGGGCCGCTACGAGCAGTACTTC. The encoded protein is CSVELGGRYEQYF.

The chain has TRBV4-1 and TRBJ2-1; either TRBD1 or TRBD2 may supply D (5 bases each). The CDR3 contains 15 residues. The V end was cut by 4 bases, the J end by 2 bases, with 12 bases between. Germline V gene sequence: CDR1 MGHRA, CDR2 YSYEKL. Here the CDR3 reads CASSLYGGPYNEQFF. The DNA for the CDR3 is TGCGCCAGCAGCCTCTATGGGGGACCCTACAATGAGCAGTTCTTC.

Only a few counts were recorded for this clonotype. This chain links TRBV11-2 with TRBJ2-5, with 11 bases matching TRBD2. The CDR3 runs to 16 residues. Germline V CDR1 and CDR2: SGHAT, FQNNGV. V lost 4 bases, J lost 5 bases, and 9 bases stayed unmatched. CDR3: CASSSERLAGRETQYF. CDR3 sequence (DNA): TGTGCCAGCAGCTCCGAGAGACTAGCGGGAAGGGAGACCCAGTACTTC. The entire variable domain, with the rest obtained from reference TRBV11-2 and TRBJ2-5, is as follows: EAGVAQSPRYKIIEKRQSVAFWCNPISGHATLYWYQQILGQGPKLLIQFQNNGVVDDSQLPKDRFSAERLKGVDSTLKIQPAKLEDSAVYLCASSSERLAGRETQYFGPGTRLLVL.

This clonotype was observed many times. The chain combines TRBV7-2 with TRBJ2-1; 11 bases fit TRBD2. Unmatched junction bases numbered 10, after V lost 3 bases and J lost 3 bases. The length of the CDR3 is 18 residues. Per germline, CDR1 SGHTA and CDR2 FQGNSA. The DNA for the CDR3 is TGTGCCAGCAGCTTGTTGAAGGGACTAGCGGAGCTCTACAATGAGCAGTTCTTC. The encoded protein is CASSLLKGLAELYNEQFF.

The chain links TRBV5-1 to TRBJ2-3; 8 bases align to TRBD2. The ends lost 4 bases at V and 5 bases at J; junction bases unmatched: 6. The length of the CDR3 is 14 residues. Germline CDR1 reads SGHRS; CDR2 reads YFSETQ. CDR3 coding DNA: TGCGCCAGCAGCGCCGGGGGGGCCGTAGATACGCAGTATTTT. It translates to CASSAGGAVDTQYF.

This chain links TRBV15 with TRBJ2-2; D is uncertain. This CDR3 is 12 amino acids long. Per germline, CDR1 LNHNV and CDR2 YYDKDF (reference sequence). Trimming took off 5 bases at V and 5 bases at J, with 6 bases between the two ends. CDR3 amino acids: CATSGKTGELFF. CDR3 nucleotide sequence: TGTGCCACCAGCGGAAAGACCGGGGAGCTGTTTTTT.

The chain recombines TRBV24-1 with TRBJ2-3; 9 bases align to TRBD1. The trim removed 6 bases at V and 5 bases at J, leaving 8 bases unmatched. Looked up from germline, CDR1 is KGHDR and CDR2 is SFDVKD. This CDR3 contains 15 residues. The CDR3 protein is CATSLPGQGLDTQYF. In DNA form, the CDR3 reads TGTGCCACCAGTTTACCGGGACAGGGATTAGATACGCAGTATTTT.

The DNA of the CDR3 is TGTGCCACCAGTGGGCCGGGGCAAGAGACCCAGTACTTC. The encoded protein is CATSGPGQETQYF. The chain joins TRBV24-1 to TRBJ2-5, with D perhaps TRBD2 (5 bases). This CDR3 is built from 13 residues. V lost 5 bases and J 2 bases, leaving 8 bases between the germline ends. The germline CDR1 and CDR2 sequences are KGHDR and SFDVKD.